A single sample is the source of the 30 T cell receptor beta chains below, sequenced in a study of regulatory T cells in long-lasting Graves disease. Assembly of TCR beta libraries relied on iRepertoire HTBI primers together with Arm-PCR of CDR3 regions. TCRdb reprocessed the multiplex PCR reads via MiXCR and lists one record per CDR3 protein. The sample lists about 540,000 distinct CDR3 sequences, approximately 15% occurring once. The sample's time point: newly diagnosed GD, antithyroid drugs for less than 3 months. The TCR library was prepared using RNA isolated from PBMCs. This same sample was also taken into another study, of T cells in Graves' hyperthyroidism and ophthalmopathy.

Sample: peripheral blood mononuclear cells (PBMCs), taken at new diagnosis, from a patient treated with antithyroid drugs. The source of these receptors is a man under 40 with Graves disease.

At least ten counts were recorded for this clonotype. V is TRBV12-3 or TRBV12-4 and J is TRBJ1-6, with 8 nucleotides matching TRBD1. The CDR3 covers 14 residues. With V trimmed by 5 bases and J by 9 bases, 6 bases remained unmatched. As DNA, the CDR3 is TGTGCCAGCAGTGGGACAGGTGGGGCTTCACCCCTCCACTTT. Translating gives CASSGTGGASPLHF.

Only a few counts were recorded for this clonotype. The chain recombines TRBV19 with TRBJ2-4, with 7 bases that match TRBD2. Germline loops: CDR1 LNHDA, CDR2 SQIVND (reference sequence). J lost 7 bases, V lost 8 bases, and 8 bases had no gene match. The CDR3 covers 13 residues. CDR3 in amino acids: CASSWEGLNIQYF. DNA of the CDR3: TGTGCCAGTTCGTGGGAGGGCCTTAACATTCAGTACTTC.

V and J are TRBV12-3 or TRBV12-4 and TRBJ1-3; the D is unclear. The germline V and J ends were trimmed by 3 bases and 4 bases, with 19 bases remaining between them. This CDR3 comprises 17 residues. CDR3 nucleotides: TGTGCCAGCAGTTTCTTCAGGCTGTCGGGTTCGGGAAACACCATATATTTT. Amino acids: CASSFFRLSGSGNTIYF.

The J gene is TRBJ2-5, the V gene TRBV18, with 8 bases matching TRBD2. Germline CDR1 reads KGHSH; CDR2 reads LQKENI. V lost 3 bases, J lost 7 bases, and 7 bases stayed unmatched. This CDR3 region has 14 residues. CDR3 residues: CASSPEREWSTQYF. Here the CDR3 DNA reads TGTGCCAGCTCACCGGAGCGGGAGTGGTCGACCCAGTACTTC.

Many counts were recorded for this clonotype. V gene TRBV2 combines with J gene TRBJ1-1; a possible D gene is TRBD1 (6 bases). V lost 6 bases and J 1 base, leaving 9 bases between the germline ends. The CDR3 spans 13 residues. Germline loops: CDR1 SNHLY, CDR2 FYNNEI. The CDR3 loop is CASRDSRNTEAFF. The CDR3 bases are TGTGCCAGCAGGGACAGTCGGAACACTGAAGCTTTCTTT.

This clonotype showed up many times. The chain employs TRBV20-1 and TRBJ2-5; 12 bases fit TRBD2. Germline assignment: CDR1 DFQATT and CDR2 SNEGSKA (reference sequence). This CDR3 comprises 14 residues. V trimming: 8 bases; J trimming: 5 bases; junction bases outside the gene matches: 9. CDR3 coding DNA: TGCAGTACCTCCCAGGGACTAGCGGGTGAGACCCAGTACTTC. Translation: CSTSQGLAGETQYF.

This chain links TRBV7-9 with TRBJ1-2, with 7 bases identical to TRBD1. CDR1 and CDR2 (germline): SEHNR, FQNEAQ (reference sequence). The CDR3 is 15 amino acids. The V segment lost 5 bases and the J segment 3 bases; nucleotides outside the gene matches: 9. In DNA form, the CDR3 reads TGTGCCAGCAGCCCTCCGGGACAGCGACACTATGGCTACACCTTC. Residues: CASSPPGQRHYGYTF.

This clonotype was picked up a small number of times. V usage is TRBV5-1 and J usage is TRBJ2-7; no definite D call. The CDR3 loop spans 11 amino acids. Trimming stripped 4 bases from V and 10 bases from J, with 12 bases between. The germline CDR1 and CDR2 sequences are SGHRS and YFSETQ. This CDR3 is CASSLNGRQYF. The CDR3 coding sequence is TGCGCCAGCAGCCTGAACGGGCGACAGTACTTC.

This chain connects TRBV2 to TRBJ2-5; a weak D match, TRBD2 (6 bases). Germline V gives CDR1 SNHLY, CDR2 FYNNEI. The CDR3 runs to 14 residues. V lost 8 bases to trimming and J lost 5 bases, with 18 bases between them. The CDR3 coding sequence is TGTGCCAGCTTCCGGGACTGGGGCGGGGAGACCCAGTACTTC. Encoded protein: CASFRDWGGETQYF.

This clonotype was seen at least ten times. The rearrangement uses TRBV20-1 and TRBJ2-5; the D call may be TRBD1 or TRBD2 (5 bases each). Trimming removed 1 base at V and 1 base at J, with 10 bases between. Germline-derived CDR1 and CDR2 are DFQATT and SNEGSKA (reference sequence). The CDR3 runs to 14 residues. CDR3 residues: CSARGTGRQETQYF. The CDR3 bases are TGCAGTGCTAGAGGCACGGGACGCCAAGAGACCCAGTACTTC.

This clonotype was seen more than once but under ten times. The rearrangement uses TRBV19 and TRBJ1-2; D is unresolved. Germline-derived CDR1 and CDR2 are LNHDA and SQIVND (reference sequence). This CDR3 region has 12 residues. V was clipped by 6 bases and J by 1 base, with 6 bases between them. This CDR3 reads CASRNSNYGYTF. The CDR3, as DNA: TGTGCCAGTAGAAACAGTAACTATGGCTACACCTTC.

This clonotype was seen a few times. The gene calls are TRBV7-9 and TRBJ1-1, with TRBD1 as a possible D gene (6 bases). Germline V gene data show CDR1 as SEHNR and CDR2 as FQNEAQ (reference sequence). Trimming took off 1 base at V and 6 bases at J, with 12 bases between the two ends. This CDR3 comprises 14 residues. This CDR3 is CASSLETRGAEAFF. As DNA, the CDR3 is TGTGCCAGCAGCTTAGAAACCAGGGGCGCTGAAGCTTTCTTT.

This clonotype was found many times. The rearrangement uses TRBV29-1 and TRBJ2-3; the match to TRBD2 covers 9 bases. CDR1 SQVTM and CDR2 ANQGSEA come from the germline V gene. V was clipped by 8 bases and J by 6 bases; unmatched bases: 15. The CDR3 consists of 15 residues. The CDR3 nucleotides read TGCAGCCTGCTCAAGACTAGCGGTCCTGGGGATACGCAGTATTTT. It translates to CSLLKTSGPGDTQYF.

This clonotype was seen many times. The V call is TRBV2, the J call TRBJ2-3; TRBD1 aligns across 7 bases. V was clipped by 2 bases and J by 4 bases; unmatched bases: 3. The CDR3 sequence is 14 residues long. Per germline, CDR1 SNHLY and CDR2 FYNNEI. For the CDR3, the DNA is TGTGCCAGCAGTGAATTGCAGGGGGCAGATACGCAGTATTTT. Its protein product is CASSELQGADTQYF.

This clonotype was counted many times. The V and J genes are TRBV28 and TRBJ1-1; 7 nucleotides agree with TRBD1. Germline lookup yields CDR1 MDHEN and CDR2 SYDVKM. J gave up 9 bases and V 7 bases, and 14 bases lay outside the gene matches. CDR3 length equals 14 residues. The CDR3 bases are TGTGCCAGCATTCTCCAGGGGGGGAAGGGTAAAGCTTTCTTT. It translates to CASILQGGKGKAFF.

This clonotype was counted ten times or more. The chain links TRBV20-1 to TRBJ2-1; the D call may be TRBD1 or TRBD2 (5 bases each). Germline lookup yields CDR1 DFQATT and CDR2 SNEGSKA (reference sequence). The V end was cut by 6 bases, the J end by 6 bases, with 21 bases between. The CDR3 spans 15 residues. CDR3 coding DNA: TGCAGTGCCCCCGATCCGGGACGAGAGGGCAATGAGCAGTTCTTC. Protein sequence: CSAPDPGREGNEQFF.

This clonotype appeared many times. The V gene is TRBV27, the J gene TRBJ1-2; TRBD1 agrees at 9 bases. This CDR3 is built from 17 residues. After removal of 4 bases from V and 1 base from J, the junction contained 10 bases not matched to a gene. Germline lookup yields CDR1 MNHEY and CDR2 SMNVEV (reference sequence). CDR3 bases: TGTGCCAGCAGTTCGCCGATACAGGGGGCGCATAACTATGGCTACACCTTC. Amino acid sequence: CASSSPIQGAHNYGYTF.

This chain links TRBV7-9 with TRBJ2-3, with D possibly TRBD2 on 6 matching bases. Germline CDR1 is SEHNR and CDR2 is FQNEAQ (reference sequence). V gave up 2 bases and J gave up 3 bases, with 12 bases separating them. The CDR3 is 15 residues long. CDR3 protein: CASSLTGGWTDTQYF. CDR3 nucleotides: TGTGCCAGCAGCTTAACTGGGGGGTGGACAGATACGCAGTATTTT.

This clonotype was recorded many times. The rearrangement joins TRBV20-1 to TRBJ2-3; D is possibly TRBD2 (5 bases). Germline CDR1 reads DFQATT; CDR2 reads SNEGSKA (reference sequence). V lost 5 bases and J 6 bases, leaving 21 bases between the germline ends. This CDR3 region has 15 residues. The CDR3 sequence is CSASRESGSRDTQYF. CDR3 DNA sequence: TGCAGTGCTTCCCGGGAATCGGGGAGTCGGGATACGCAGTATTTT.

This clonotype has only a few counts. The CDR3 DNA sequence: TGCAGTGCTAGTCCCCGGGAGACCCAGTACTTC. Its protein is CSASPRETQYF. V usage is TRBV20-1 and J usage is TRBJ2-5, with D uncertain. Germline V gene data show CDR1 as DFQATT and CDR2 as SNEGSKA (reference sequence). This CDR3 has 11 amino acids. The V gene lost 3 bases and the J gene lost 5 bases, with 7 bases spanning the gap.

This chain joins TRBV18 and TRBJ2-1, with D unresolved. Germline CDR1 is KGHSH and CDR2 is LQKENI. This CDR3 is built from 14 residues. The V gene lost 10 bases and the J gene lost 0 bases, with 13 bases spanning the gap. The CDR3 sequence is CATQTASSYNEQFF. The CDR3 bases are TGTGCCACCCAGACGGCGAGCTCCTACAATGAGCAGTTCTTC.

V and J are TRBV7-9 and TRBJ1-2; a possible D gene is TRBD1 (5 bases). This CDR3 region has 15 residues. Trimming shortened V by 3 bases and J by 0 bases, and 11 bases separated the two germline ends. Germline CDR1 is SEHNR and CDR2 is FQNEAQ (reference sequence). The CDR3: CASSLGGVANYGYTF. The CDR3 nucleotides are TGTGCCAGCAGCTTGGGAGGGGTGGCTAACTATGGCTACACCTTC. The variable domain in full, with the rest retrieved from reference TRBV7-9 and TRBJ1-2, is DTGVSQNPRHKITKRGQNVTFRCDPISEHNRLYWYRQTLGQGPEFLTYFQNEAQLEKSRLLSDRFSAERPKGSFSTLEIQRTEQGDSAMYLCASSLGGVANYGYTFGSGTRLTVV.

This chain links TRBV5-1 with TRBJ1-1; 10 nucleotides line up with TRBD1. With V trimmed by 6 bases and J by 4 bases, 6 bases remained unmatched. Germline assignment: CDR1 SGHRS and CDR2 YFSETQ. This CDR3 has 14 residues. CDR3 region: CASKSGQGGTEAFF. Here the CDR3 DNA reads TGCGCCAGCAAGTCCGGACAGGGGGGCACTGAAGCTTTCTTT.

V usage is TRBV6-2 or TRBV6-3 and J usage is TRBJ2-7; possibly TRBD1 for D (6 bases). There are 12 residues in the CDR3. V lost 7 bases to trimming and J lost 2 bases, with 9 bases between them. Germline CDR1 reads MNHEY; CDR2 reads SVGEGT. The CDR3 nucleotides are TGTGCCAGCAAGGACAGCCCCTACGAGCAGTACTTC. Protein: CASKDSPYEQYF.

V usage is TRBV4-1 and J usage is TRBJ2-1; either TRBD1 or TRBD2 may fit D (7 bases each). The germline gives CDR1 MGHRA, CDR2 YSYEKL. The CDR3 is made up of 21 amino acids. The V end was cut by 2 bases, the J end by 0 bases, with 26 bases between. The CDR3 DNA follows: TGCGCCAGCAGCCAACCCGGGCGGGGGTTCGAGCGGGACAGCTCCTACAATGAGCAGTTCTTC. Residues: CASSQPGRGFERDSSYNEQFF.

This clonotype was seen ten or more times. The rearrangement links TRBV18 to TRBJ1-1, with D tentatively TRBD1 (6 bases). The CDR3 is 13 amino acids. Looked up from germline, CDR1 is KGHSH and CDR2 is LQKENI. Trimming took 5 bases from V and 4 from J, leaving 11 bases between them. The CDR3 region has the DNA TGTGCCAGCTCAACCCAGGGGATCACTGAAGCTTTCTTT. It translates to CASSTQGITEAFF. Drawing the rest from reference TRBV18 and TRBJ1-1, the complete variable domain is NAGVMQNPRHLVRRRGQEARLRCSPMKGHSHVYWYRQLPEEGLKFMVYLQKENIIDESGMPKERFSAEFPKEGPSILRIQQVVRGDSAAYFCASSTQGITEAFFGQGTRLTVV.

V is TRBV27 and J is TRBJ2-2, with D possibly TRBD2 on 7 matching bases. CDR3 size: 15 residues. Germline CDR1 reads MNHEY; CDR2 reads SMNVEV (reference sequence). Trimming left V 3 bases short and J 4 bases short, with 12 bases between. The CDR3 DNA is TGTGCCAGCAGTTTTGAGGGGGGGGTCACCGGGGAGCTGTTTTTT. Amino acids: CASSFEGGVTGELFF.

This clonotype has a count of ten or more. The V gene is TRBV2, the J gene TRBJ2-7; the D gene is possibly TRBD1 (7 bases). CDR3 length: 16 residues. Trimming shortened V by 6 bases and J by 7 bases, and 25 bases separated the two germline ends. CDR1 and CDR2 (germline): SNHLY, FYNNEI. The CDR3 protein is CASSDVGAGGKREQYF. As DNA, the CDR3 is TGTGCCAGCAGCGACGTAGGCGCAGGGGGGAAACGGGAGCAGTACTTC.

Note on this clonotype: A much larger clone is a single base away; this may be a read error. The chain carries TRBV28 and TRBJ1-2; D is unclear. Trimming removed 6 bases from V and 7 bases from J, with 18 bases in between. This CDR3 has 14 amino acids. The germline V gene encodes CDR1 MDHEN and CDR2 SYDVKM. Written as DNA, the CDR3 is TGTGCCAGCAGCCCGCCTCCCAACGCCTGTGGCTACACCTTC. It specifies CASSPPPNACGYTF.

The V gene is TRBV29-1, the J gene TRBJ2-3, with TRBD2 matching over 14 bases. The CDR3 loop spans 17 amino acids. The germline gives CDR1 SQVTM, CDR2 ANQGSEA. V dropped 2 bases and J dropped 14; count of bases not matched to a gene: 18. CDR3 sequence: CSVETHSGTSGRRARYF. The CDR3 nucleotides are TGCAGCGTTGAAACGCACTCCGGGACTAGCGGGAGAAGAGCGCGGTATTTT.